Listed here are 26 T cell receptor beta chains from one sample, sequenced in a study of spatial heterogeneity in lung cancer. General study results and limits: Counts that tracked tumor mutation counts were those of expanded intratumoral alpha and beta TCRs.

Time point of the sample: sample taken at primary tumor resection. TCRdb called the 5' RACE reads again in MiXCR, with one record for every CDR3 protein. The table lists about 17,000 distinct CDR3 sequences, approximately 6.2% of them singletons, with 6.8% in the top ten. The antigens of these receptors remain unknown. The source material was lung tumor tissue, sampled at surgery. These receptors originate from a male donor with early-stage non-small cell lung cancer.

This clonotype has ten or more counts. The chain combines TRBV12-3 or TRBV12-4 with TRBJ2-6, with D uncertain. V was clipped by 2 bases and J by 1 base, with 0 bases between them. The CDR3 extends over 13 amino acids. The DNA of the CDR3 is TGTGCCAGCAGTTTATCTGGGGCCAACGTCCTGACTTTC. This codes for CASSLSGANVLTF.

This clonotype was recorded many times. V and J are TRBV6-6 and TRBJ2-7, with unresolved D. V lost 4 bases, J lost 2 bases, and 9 bases lay in between. There are 13 residues in the CDR3. The V gene's germline CDR1 is MNHNY and CDR2 SVGAGI (reference sequence). CDR3: CASSWSGPYEQYF. CDR3 sequence (DNA): TGTGCCAGCAGTTGGTCAGGACCCTACGAGCAGTACTTC.

In this sample, this clonotype turned up many times. The chain links TRBV20-1 to TRBJ1-1, with 7 bases matching TRBD1. With 6 bases clipped from V and 6 bases from J, the junction kept 10 bases outside the gene matches. Per the germline V gene, CDR1 is DFQATT and CDR2 is SNEGSKA (reference sequence). The CDR3 is 13 residues long. In nucleotides, the CDR3 is TGCAGTGCCCCTCCAGGGGGTACCGCTGAAGCTTTCTTT. It yields the protein CSAPPGGTAEAFF.

The sample holds many counts of this clonotype. V and J are TRBV11-2 and TRBJ2-3; a weak D match, TRBD2 (5 bases). Germline V gives CDR1 SGHAT, CDR2 FQNNGV. V gave up 1 base and J gave up 4 bases, with 12 bases separating them. This CDR3 has 15 residues. DNA of the CDR3: TGTGCCAGCAGCTTAGGTTTAGGGAGCCCAGATACGCAGTATTTT. Amino acids: CASSLGLGSPDTQYF.

Relative to its sample, this clonotype is medium-sized. The rearrangement links TRBV28 to TRBJ2-3; 7 positions agree with TRBD2. CDR1 and CDR2 from the germline V gene are MDHEN and SYDVKM. V shed 2 bases, J shed 6 bases, and the junction held 8 bases outside the gene matches. The CDR3 consists of 15 residues. CDR3 in amino acids: CASSLHGRPTDTQYF. The CDR3 nucleotides are TGTGCCAGCAGTTTACACGGGAGGCCTACGGATACGCAGTATTTT.

This clonotype was detected many times. This chain joins TRBV27 and TRBJ1-4, with D possibly TRBD1 on 5 matching bases. V dropped 6 bases and J dropped 3 bases, with 11 bases sitting between them. Germline CDR1 reads MNHEY; CDR2 reads SMNVEV (reference sequence). The CDR3 length is 14 residues. CDR3 sequence (DNA): TGTGCCAGCAGCCTTCTGGGGCCTAATGAAAAACTGTTTTTT. Residues: CASSLLGPNEKLFF.

This clonotype was seen ten or more times. V is TRBV5-1 and J is TRBJ1-1, with TRBD1 matching over 8 bases. Trimming cost V 4 bases and J 1 base; bases outside gene matches: 3. The CDR3 contains 14 residues. The germline gives CDR1 SGHRS, CDR2 YFSETQ. The chain's CDR3 is CASSRTGRNTEAFF. The CDR3 nucleotides are TGCGCCAGCAGCCGGACAGGGAGGAACACTGAAGCTTTCTTT.

This clonotype was seen repeatedly, ten times or more. This sequence joins TRBV12-3 or TRBV12-4 and TRBJ2-3; TRBD2 aligns across 7 bases. The CDR3 runs 13 residues. Trimming removed 8 bases from V and 1 base from J; junction bases left unmatched: 3. For the CDR3, the DNA is TGTGCCAGCTCAACTAGCGGCACAGATACGCAGTATTTT. It is translated as CASSTSGTDTQYF.

This clonotype has at least ten counts. The rearrangement joins TRBV10-2 to TRBJ2-7; no definite D call. Germline V gene data show CDR1 as WSHSY and CDR2 as SAAADI. This CDR3 is built from 13 residues. V shed 6 bases and J shed 2 bases, with 11 bases lying between them. The CDR3 DNA reads as TGCGCCAGCAGCAAAGGGATCCCCTACGAGCAGTACTTC. Translated, it gives CASSKGIPYEQYF.

This clonotype was seen at least ten times. The J gene is TRBJ2-1, the V gene TRBV27, with a weak D call TRBD1 (5 bases). The CDR3 consists of 15 residues. Trimming pared 3 bases from V and 2 bases from J, leaving 11 bases between. Germline CDR1 reads MNHEY; CDR2 reads SMNVEV (reference sequence). CDR3 amino acids: CASSLRTFTYNEQFF. DNA of the CDR3: TGTGCCAGCAGTTTGAGGACATTCACCTACAATGAGCAGTTCTTC.

This clonotype appeared many times. V gene TRBV5-1 combines with J gene TRBJ2-5; a possible D gene is TRBD1 (6 bases). CDR1 SGHRS and CDR2 YFSETQ come from the germline V gene. This CDR3 contains 13 residues. Trimming shortened V by 5 bases and J by 9 bases, and 17 bases separated the two germline ends. The CDR3 sequence is CASSPGARVAQYF. The DNA of the CDR3 is TGCGCCAGCAGTCCAGGGGCCCGGGTCGCCCAGTACTTC.

This clonotype was seen many times. The V gene is TRBV6-6, the J gene TRBJ1-2, with a tentative D call TRBD1 (6 bases). Germline CDR1 MNHNY, CDR2 SVGAGI (reference sequence). V lost 7 bases, J lost 4 bases, and 13 bases lay in between. This CDR3 comprises 13 residues. The DNA for the CDR3 is TGTGCCAGCATCCGAGGGGGAAGCTATGGCTACACCTTC. Translating it yields CASIRGGSYGYTF.

The rearrangement joins TRBV20-1 to TRBJ1-1; no clear D. The germline V gene has CDR1 DFQATT and CDR2 SNEGSKA (reference sequence). V was shortened by 3 bases and J by 5 bases, with 16 bases between the two germline ends. The CDR3 loop spans 14 amino acids. CDR3 DNA: TGCAGTGCTAGGTGGCCCGGGGTGGGGACTGAAGCTTTCTTT. This gives the protein CSARWPGVGTEAFF.

This clonotype was recorded a few times. This chain uses TRBV7-6 with TRBJ1-4, with D tentatively TRBD1 (6 bases). V lost 5 bases, J lost 3 bases, and 13 bases lay in between. The CDR3 has 15 amino acids. Germline V lookup: CDR1 SGHVS, CDR2 FNYEAQ. The CDR3 here is CASSVYRAPNEKLFF. The CDR3 coding sequence is TGTGCCAGCAGCGTATACAGGGCTCCTAATGAAAAACTGTTTTTT.

This clonotype was observed at least ten times. The CDR3 region is CASRATSGRGDTQYF. The CDR3 region has the DNA TGTGCCAGCAGGGCTACTAGCGGGAGAGGAGATACGCAGTATTTT. The rearrangement links TRBV7-2 to TRBJ2-3; 11 nucleotides align to TRBD2. Germline CDR1 is SGHTA and CDR2 is FQGNSA. The length of the CDR3 is 15 residues. V was clipped by 6 bases and J by 5 bases; unmatched bases: 7.

By its share, this clonotype is medium-sized. The chain carries TRBV27 and TRBJ1-3, with TRBD1 as a possible D gene (6 bases). The CDR3 has 15 residues. Trimming shortened V by 5 bases and J by 0 bases, and 11 bases separated the two germline ends. Per germline, CDR1 MNHEY and CDR2 SMNVEV (reference sequence). The CDR3 nucleotides read TGTGCCAGCAGTCCCCAGGGACACTCTGGAAACACCATATATTTT. Translated: CASSPQGHSGNTIYF.

This clonotype occurred many times. The chain employs TRBV7-2 and TRBJ1-6; the D gene is possibly TRBD1 (6 bases). This CDR3 is built from 14 residues. V was trimmed by 6 bases and J by 7 bases, leaving 13 bases between them. Germline CDR1 SGHTA, CDR2 FQGNSA. CDR3 nucleotides: TGTGCCAGCAGACCCGGGACACCGAATTCACCCCTCCACTTT. Encoded protein: CASRPGTPNSPLHF.

This clonotype was detected ten times or more. The genes are TRBV5-6 and TRBJ2-7, with 11 bases fitting TRBD2. After removal of 1 base from V and 4 bases from J, the junction contained 7 bases not matched to a gene. CDR3 size: 16 residues. In germline, CDR1 is SGHDT, CDR2 YYEEEE. CDR3 in amino acids: CASSLSLAGVFYEQYF. CDR3 bases: TGTGCCAGCAGCTTGTCACTAGCGGGAGTATTTTACGAGCAGTACTTC.

This clonotype was detected many times. The V call is TRBV10-3, the J call TRBJ1-1; a possible D gene is TRBD1 (6 bases). Trimming shortened V by 10 bases and J by 3 bases, and 15 bases separated the two germline ends. CDR1 and CDR2 (germline): ENHRY, SYGVKD. This CDR3 comprises 13 residues. The CDR3 loop is CATSQGEDTEAFF. CDR3 sequence (DNA): TGTGCCACCTCACAGGGAGAAGACACTGAAGCTTTCTTT.

This clonotype was picked up many times. The chain links TRBV30 to TRBJ2-1; D might be TRBD2 (6 bases). Trimming took 7 bases from V and 0 from J, leaving 13 bases between them. The CDR3 is made up of 14 amino acids. Germline V gives CDR1 GTSNPN, CDR2 SVGIG (reference sequence). CDR3 protein: CASARESSYNEQFF. The CDR3 bases are TGTGCCTCCGCTCGGGAGAGCTCCTACAATGAGCAGTTCTTC.

This clonotype appeared many times. The CDR3 protein is CASSLGQGSNQPQHF. For the CDR3, the DNA is TGTGCCAGCAGCCTCGGACAGGGTAGCAATCAGCCCCAGCATTTT. This chain connects TRBV28 to TRBJ1-5; the match to TRBD1 covers 8 bases. V gave up 6 bases and J gave up 0 bases; unmatched junction bases: 4. Germline CDR1 is MDHEN and CDR2 is SYDVKM. The CDR3 loop spans 15 amino acids.

This clonotype has a count of ten or more. The genes are TRBV15 and TRBJ2-3; 8 bases are shared with TRBD1. Per the germline V gene, CDR1 is LNHNV and CDR2 is YYDKDF (reference sequence). J gave up 5 bases and V 3 bases, and 4 bases lay outside the gene matches. CDR3 size: 14 residues. CDR3 coding DNA: TGTGCCACCAGCAGTCAAACAGGGGGAGATACGCAGTATTTT. It specifies CATSSQTGGDTQYF.

This clonotype was recorded many times. The chain has TRBV20-1 and TRBJ2-3, with a possible D match to TRBD2 (5 bases). The CDR3 consists of 15 residues. Trimming cost V 0 bases and J 0 bases, with 10 bases left between them. CDR1 and CDR2 (germline): DFQATT, SNEGSKA (reference sequence). In nucleotides, the CDR3 is TGCAGTGCTAGAGATCGGCGGACTAGCACAGATACGCAGTATTTT. This encodes CSARDRRTSTDTQYF.

This clonotype was observed many times. The DNA of the CDR3 is TGTGCCAGCAGTCTAACGGACAGGGCGGGAAACACCATATATTTT. Amino acid sequence: CASSLTDRAGNTIYF. V is TRBV6-5 and J is TRBJ1-3; 8 positions match TRBD1. CDR3 length: 15 residues. Germline V lookup: CDR1 MNHEY, CDR2 SVGAGI. Trimming removed 5 bases from V and 4 bases from J; junction bases left unmatched: 7.

This clonotype appeared many times. V gene TRBV7-3 combines with J gene TRBJ2-2, with D tentatively TRBD1 (6 bases). Germline V gene sequence: CDR1 SGHTA, CDR2 FQGTGA. The ends were cut back, 3 bases at V and 7 bases at J, with 6 bases in the middle. The CDR3 has 12 amino acids. The DNA of the CDR3 is TGTGCCAGCAGCTTGGACAGCGGGGAGCTGTTTTTT. Translating it yields CASSLDSGELFF.

Ten or more counts support this clonotype. The chain recombines TRBV28 with TRBJ1-1; the match to TRBD1 covers 7 bases. Germline V lookup: CDR1 MDHEN, CDR2 SYDVKM. V lost 8 bases to trimming and J lost 5 bases; unmatched junction nucleotides: 8. CDR3 size: 13 residues. The CDR3 loop reads CASDTGAGTEAFF. CDR3 DNA sequence: TGTGCCAGCGACACAGGGGCTGGTACTGAAGCTTTCTTT.